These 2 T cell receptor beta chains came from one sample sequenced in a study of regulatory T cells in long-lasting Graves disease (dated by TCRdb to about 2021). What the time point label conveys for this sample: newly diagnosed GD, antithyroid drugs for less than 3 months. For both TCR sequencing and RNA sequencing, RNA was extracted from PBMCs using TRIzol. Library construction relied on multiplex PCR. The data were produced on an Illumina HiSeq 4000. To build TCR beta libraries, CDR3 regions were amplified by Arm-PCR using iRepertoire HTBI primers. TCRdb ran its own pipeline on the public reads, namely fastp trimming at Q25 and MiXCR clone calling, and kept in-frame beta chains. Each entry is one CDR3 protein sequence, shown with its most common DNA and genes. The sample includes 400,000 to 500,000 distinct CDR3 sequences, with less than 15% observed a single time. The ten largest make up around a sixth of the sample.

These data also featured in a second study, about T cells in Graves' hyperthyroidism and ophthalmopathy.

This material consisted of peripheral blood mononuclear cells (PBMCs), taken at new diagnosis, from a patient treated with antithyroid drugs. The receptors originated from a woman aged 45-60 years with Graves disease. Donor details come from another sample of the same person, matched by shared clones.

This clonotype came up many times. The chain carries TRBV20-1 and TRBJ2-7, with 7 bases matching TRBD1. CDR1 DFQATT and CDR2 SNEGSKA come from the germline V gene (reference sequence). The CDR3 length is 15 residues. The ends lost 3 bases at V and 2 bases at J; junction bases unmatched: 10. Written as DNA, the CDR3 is TGCAGTGCTAGTCGGGCAGGGGGTGGGACCTACGAGCAGTACTTC. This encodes CSASRAGGGTYEQYF.

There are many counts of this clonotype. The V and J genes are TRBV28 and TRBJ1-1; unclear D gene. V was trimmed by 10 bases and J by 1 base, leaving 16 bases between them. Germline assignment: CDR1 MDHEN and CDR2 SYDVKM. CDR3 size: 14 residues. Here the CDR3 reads CATYLDGENTEAFF. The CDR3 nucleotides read TGTGCCACCTATCTTGACGGGGAGAACACTGAAGCTTTCTTT.